The 26 T cell receptor beta chains reported below all come from one sample, sequenced in a study of shared clonotypes between healthy human individuals. The method was immunoSEQ multiplex PCR; TCRdb's version includes in-frame clones alone and lacks a portion of them. The sample consists of 2 million to 3 million clones, 85% to 95% of them appearing once. Sequenced material: naive CD4+ T cells sorted from blood. The subset here: CD45RA+ positively selected. These receptors originate from a man aged 18 to 29 in good health.

V and J are TRBV10-3 and TRBJ1-4; unclear D gene. The germline CDR1 and CDR2 sequences are ENHRY and SYGVKD. Between the trimmed V and J ends, which lost 0 bases and 4 bases, there was a span of 6 bases. The length of the CDR3 is 14 residues. The CDR3 region is CAISESALNEKLFF. CDR3 nucleotides: TGTGCCATCAGTGAGTCGGCACTTAATGAAAAACTGTTTTTT.

J is TRBJ1-2 and V is TRBV6-1; 8 nucleotides line up with TRBD1. CDR3 length: 15 residues. V lost 4 bases to trimming and J lost 8 bases; unmatched junction nucleotides: 12. The germline V gene has CDR1 MNHNS and CDR2 SASEGT. This CDR3 is CASSAVDRDLGGYTF. In nucleotides, the CDR3 is TGTGCCAGCAGTGCGGTGGACAGGGACCTAGGGGGCTACACCTTC.

V gene TRBV30 combines with J gene TRBJ1-6; possibly TRBD1 for D (5 bases). CDR3 length: 13 amino acids. Trimming shortened V by 7 bases and J by 3 bases, and 10 bases separated the two germline ends. Germline lookup yields CDR1 GTSNPN and CDR2 SVGIG (reference sequence). In DNA form, the CDR3 reads TGTGCCTTCCGACAGAGCTATAATTCACCCCTCCACTTT. Protein product: CAFRQSYNSPLHF.

The rearrangement uses TRBV15 and TRBJ2-6, with D possibly matching TRBD1 (6 bases). The CDR3 extends over 15 amino acids. Per the germline V gene, CDR1 is LNHNV and CDR2 is YYDKDF (reference sequence). V lost 9 bases and J 2 bases, leaving 14 bases between the germline ends. DNA for the CDR3: TGTGCCACTACTACCAGGGGAGCTGGGGCCAACGTCCTGACTTTC. This translates into CATTTRGAGANVLTF.

The count of this clone is one. In the same sample, other DNA sequences code for this CDR3. The chain employs TRBV27 and TRBJ2-3; 9 bases line up with TRBD1. The trim removed 6 bases at V and 6 bases at J, leaving 4 bases unmatched. The CDR3 totals 13 residues. Germline V gives CDR1 MNHEY, CDR2 SMNVEV (reference sequence). The CDR3 sequence is CASRLQGADTQYF. CDR3 sequence (DNA): TGTGCCAGCAGACTACAGGGGGCCGATACGCAGTATTTT.

This chain connects TRBV28 to TRBJ2-7; D perhaps matches TRBD1 (6 bases). The CDR3 covers 15 residues. Germline V CDR1 and CDR2: MDHEN, SYDVKM. Trimming took 3 bases from V and 1 from J, leaving 13 bases between them. DNA of the CDR3: TGTGCCAGCAGTTTGTGGGAGACAGGTTCCTACGAGCAGTACTTC. It is translated as CASSLWETGSYEQYF. Filled out from reference TRBV28 and TRBJ2-7, the complete variable domain reads DVKVTQSSRYLVKRTGEKVFLECVQDMDHENMFWYRQDPGLGLRLIYFSYDVKMKEKGDIPEGYSVSREKKERFSLILESASTNQTSMYLCASSLWETGSYEQYFGPGTRLTVT.

This clone was counted only a few times. The chain carries TRBV4-1 and TRBJ1-6; a possible D gene is TRBD1 (5 bases). Germline-derived CDR1 and CDR2 are MGHRA and YSYEKL. The CDR3 sequence is 15 residues long. V gave up 3 bases and J gave up 5 bases, with 11 bases separating them. CDR3: CASSHKTADNSPLHF. CDR3 DNA: TGCGCCAGCAGCCATAAGACAGCAGATAATTCACCCCTCCACTTT.

This clone was seen only once. V usage is TRBV30 and J usage is TRBJ1-2; D might be TRBD1 (6 bases). Germline loops: CDR1 GTSNPN, CDR2 SVGIG (reference sequence). The CDR3 has 10 residues. Between the trimmed V and J ends, which lost 5 bases and 14 bases, there was a span of 15 bases. This chain's CDR3 is CAWEGGTPTF. The CDR3 nucleotides are TGTGCCTGGGAGGGGGGGACCCCTACCTTC.

On this clone: Other DNA sequences in this specimen translate into the identical CDR3. The CDR3 is CASSYVGDTQYF. For the CDR3, the DNA is TGTGCCAGCAGTTACGTCGGAGATACGCAGTATTTT. The genes are TRBV6-5 and TRBJ2-3; D ambiguous. V lost 2 bases, J lost 5 bases, and 5 bases lay in between. Germline V gives CDR1 MNHEY, CDR2 SVGAGI. This CDR3 has 12 amino acids.

The gene calls are TRBV5-1 and TRBJ1-1; the D is unclear. The CDR3 sequence is 15 residues long. Looked up from germline, CDR1 is SGHRS and CDR2 is YFSETQ. The V end was cut by 0 bases, the J end by 1 base, with 10 bases between. DNA of the CDR3: TGCGCCAGCAGCTTGGGGCCCCTCGGGAACACTGAAGCTTTCTTT. The encoded protein is CASSLGPLGNTEAFF.

This clone appeared a few times. The chain joins TRBV2 to TRBJ1-4, with TRBD1 matching over 7 bases. This CDR3 has 13 amino acids. The germline V gene has CDR1 SNHLY and CDR2 FYNNEI. The V gene end was trimmed by 7 bases and the J gene end by 6 bases; junction bases not matched to a gene: 5. The CDR3 protein is CASNGQAYEKLFF. The DNA of the CDR3 is TGTGCCAGCAACGGACAGGCCTATGAAAAACTGTTTTTT.

The CDR3 DNA reads TGTGCCAGTAGTATAGCCCAGGGAGCCCAGTACTTC. Amino acid sequence: CASSIAQGAQYF. The V gene is TRBV19, the J gene TRBJ2-5; D possibly uses TRBD1 or TRBD2 (5 bases each). The CDR3 totals 12 residues. V lost 1 base to trimming and J lost 9 bases, with 9 bases between them. Germline V gene lookup returns CDR1 LNHDA and CDR2 SQIVND (reference sequence).

The V gene is TRBV15, the J gene TRBJ2-5; tentatively, D is TRBD1 or TRBD2 (5 bases each). CDR3 length: 19 amino acids. The ends were cut back, 4 bases at V and 2 bases at J, with 26 bases in the middle. The germline V gene encodes CDR1 LNHNV and CDR2 YYDKDF (reference sequence). The CDR3 nucleotides are TGTGCCACCAGCACGAGTTCGAGGGACGCCGCTGAGGGACAAGAGACCCAGTACTTC. Its protein product is CATSTSSRDAAEGQETQYF.

Of note for this clone: Within the sample, other DNA sequences also encode this same CDR3. CDR3 loop: CASSSSDTQYF. The CDR3 DNA is TGTGCCAGCAGCTCGAGCGATACGCAGTATTTT. The chain couples TRBV7-9 to TRBJ2-3; D not certain. CDR1 and CDR2 from the germline V gene are SEHNR and FQNEAQ (reference sequence). V was trimmed by 4 bases and J by 6 bases, leaving 5 bases between them. This CDR3 region has 11 residues. The variable domain in full, completed from reference TRBV7-9 and TRBJ2-3, reads DTGVSQNPRHKITKRGQNVTFRCDPISEHNRLYWYRQTLGQGPEFLTYFQNEAQLEKSRLLSDRFSAERPKGSFSTLEIQRTEQGDSAMYLCASSSSDTQYFGPGTRLTVL.

The V and J genes are TRBV5-4 and TRBJ1-1, with 7 bases that match TRBD1. The germline gives CDR1 SGHNT, CDR2 YYREEE (reference sequence). V gave up 4 bases and J gave up 0 bases; unmatched junction bases: 3. The CDR3 is 14 amino acids. The CDR3 DNA reads as TGTGCCAGCAGCCCCGGACAGGTGAACACTGAAGCTTTCTTT. Its translation: CASSPGQVNTEAFF.

V is TRBV6-5 and J is TRBJ2-2, with D unresolved. The CDR3 is made up of 13 amino acids. Trimming pared 8 bases from V and 7 bases from J, leaving 14 bases between. Germline lookup yields CDR1 MNHEY and CDR2 SVGAGI. Here the CDR3 reads CASGGPKVGELFF. Here the CDR3 DNA reads TGTGCCAGCGGCGGACCAAAGGTCGGGGAGCTGTTTTTT.

The V gene is TRBV18, the J gene TRBJ2-7, with D tentatively TRBD1 or TRBD2 (5 bases each). With 4 bases removed from V and 7 bases from J, the gap between germline ends came to 17 bases. Germline CDR1 KGHSH, CDR2 LQKENI. This CDR3 region has 14 residues. In DNA form, the CDR3 reads TGTGCCAGCTCACGCTTCGAGGGGTTTGCGGAGCAGTACTTC. Translating it yields CASSRFEGFAEQYF.

The chain joins TRBV5-4 to TRBJ2-6; D remains ambiguous. The germline gives CDR1 SGHNT, CDR2 YYREEE (reference sequence). CDR3 length: 16 residues. Trimming removed 4 bases from V and 2 bases from J, with 13 bases in between. CDR3 protein: CASSPDTIAGANVLTF. CDR3 DNA sequence: TGTGCCAGCAGCCCCGATACCATCGCTGGGGCCAACGTCCTGACTTTC.

The chain couples TRBV19 to TRBJ2-7; TRBD1 agrees at 9 bases. The CDR3 covers 14 residues. Trimming removed 4 bases from V and 3 bases from J; junction bases left unmatched: 4. Per germline, CDR1 LNHDA and CDR2 SQIVND (reference sequence). Here the CDR3 reads CASSTTGGGYEQYF. The CDR3 region has the DNA TGTGCCAGTAGTACCACAGGGGGCGGCTACGAGCAGTACTTC. Supplemented by reference TRBV19 and TRBJ2-7, the full variable domain reads DGGITQSPKYLFRKEGQNVTLSCEQNLNHDAMYWYRQDPGQGLRLIYYSQIVNDFQKGDIAEGYSVSREKKESFPLTVTSAQKNPTAFYLCASSTTGGGYEQYFGPGTRLTVT.

V and J are TRBV5-6 and TRBJ1-6; tentatively, D is TRBD1 (5 bases). The CDR3 runs to 13 residues. From germline, CDR1 is SGHDT and CDR2 YYEEEE. The CDR3 loop reads CAAASGRNSPLHF. CDR3 DNA: TGTGCAGCAGCTTCAGGGAGGAATTCACCCCTCCACTTT.

This clone was recorded only once. V and J are TRBV19 and TRBJ2-2; 11 nucleotides line up with TRBD2. Germline loops: CDR1 LNHDA, CDR2 SQIVND (reference sequence). The ends lost 7 bases at V and 4 bases at J; junction bases unmatched: 2. The CDR3 sequence is 14 residues long. The chain's CDR3 is CASTGLAGTGELFF. The CDR3, as DNA: TGTGCCAGTACAGGACTAGCGGGCACCGGGGAGCTGTTTTTT.

This rearrangement joins TRBV30 to TRBJ1-6, with 9 positions matching TRBD1. Trimming took 3 bases from V and 9 from J; bases not matched to a gene: 12. Germline CDR1 reads GTSNPN; CDR2 reads SVGIG (reference sequence). CDR3 length equals 16 residues. DNA for the CDR3: TGTGCCTGGAGCCCCCCGGACAGGGGCGACAGTTCACCCCTCCACTTT. It codes for CAWSPPDRGDSSPLHF.

The gene calls are TRBV19 and TRBJ1-1; 7 nucleotides agree with TRBD1. This CDR3 has 14 residues. Trimming at V came to 6 bases and at J to 3 bases, leaving 7 bases not matched to a gene. CDR1 LNHDA and CDR2 SQIVND come from the germline V gene (reference sequence). CDR3 sequence reads: CASRRGGAYTEAFF. CDR3 nucleotides: TGTGCCAGTAGGCGAGGGGGCGCCTACACTGAAGCTTTCTTT.

The chain uses TRBV5-1 and TRBJ2-1, with unresolved D. Germline V gene data show CDR1 as SGHRS and CDR2 as YFSETQ. V shed 0 bases and J shed 13 bases, with 2 bases lying between them. The CDR3 is made up of 9 amino acids. This CDR3 is CASSLVQFF. For the CDR3, the DNA is TGCGCCAGCAGCTTGGTCCAGTTCTTC.

The V gene is TRBV6-5, the J gene TRBJ1-5, with D possibly being TRBD1 (5 bases). Between the trimmed V and J ends, which lost 3 bases and 11 bases, there was a span of 11 bases. CDR1 MNHEY and CDR2 SVGAGI come from the germline V gene. The CDR3 covers 12 residues. CDR3 sequence (DNA): TGTGCCAGCAGTTATTTGGGGGGGGCCCAGCATTTT. Amino acid sequence: CASSYLGGAQHF.

The chain is built from TRBV9 and TRBJ2-5; the D call may be TRBD1 or TRBD2 (5 bases each). Looked up from germline, CDR1 is SGDLS and CDR2 is YYNGEE. Trimming removed 3 bases from V and 2 bases from J, with 11 bases in between. The CDR3 sequence is 14 residues long. In DNA, the CDR3 is TGTGCCAGCAGCGCTGGGACCAATCAAGAGACCCAGTACTTC. Translation: CASSAGTNQETQYF.